The sequence of this T cell receptor (beta chain) was determined in a study of T-cell reconstitution after alpha-beta-depleted transplantation in children. Unique molecular identifiers were built into the TCRbeta library. One entry per CDR3 protein results from TCRdb running MiXCR on the PCR reads. The sample has almost 250,000 distinct CDR3 sequences, roughly 26% seen once. With 3 bases clipped from V and 2 bases from J, the junction kept 7 bases outside the gene matches. The CDR3 extends over 16 amino acids. Per germline, CDR1 SGHRS and CDR2 YFSETQ. Findings and caveats of the study: Approximately two months post-transplant, alpha-beta T cells reportedly originated from several hundred expanded graft clones. Some patients owed their high day-60 TCRbeta diversity to surviving recipient T cells and thymic progenitors. The main origin of T-cell counts and diversity one year after transplant was newly produced T cells.

To note about this clonotype: Its cognate antigen is unknown.

The material was PBMCs, obtained before TCRalphabeta/CD19-depleted stem cell transplant. This rearrangement joins TRBV5-1 to TRBJ2-3; 9 nucleotides match TRBD2. The sequence derives from a girl aged 2-10 years with Fanconi anemia, due to receive a stem cell transplant. The CDR3 DNA sequence: TGCGCCAGCAGCTCTGGTAGCGGGGGATCCACAGATACGCAGTATTTT. This gives the protein CASSSGSGGSTDTQYF.